This record concerns one T cell receptor beta chain sequence. Its recognized antigen is unknown. Base qualities are not recorded, but no much larger clone differs from it by a single base. Spanning cysteine to phenylalanine, the CDR3 consists of 14 amino acids. Of all the DNA, just the CDR3 is kept, 42 bases in frame from base 1. Per the germline V gene (reference sequence), MNHEY is the CDR1 and SMNVEV is the CDR2. Trimming removed 11 bases from V and 4 bases from J; the gene matches leave 13 bases unexplained. The sample comes from a study of blood T cell repertoires in COVID-19 (dated by TCRdb to 2019 to 2021). Broadly, across the study: Samples covering the acute and convalescent phases of COVID-19 were provided by collaborators in the United States, Italy and Spain. The material from the prospective study consisted of cDNA or gDNA derived from T cells, B-cell-depleted T cells, or PBMCs. The repertoires were released in a freely available public database meant as a resource for research on the immune response to SARS-CoV-2. The dataset comprised deeply sampled blood TCRbeta repertoires from subjects exposed to, actively infected with, or recovered from COVID-19. The samples were drawn from two sources: the first 160 participants of the ongoing ImmuneRACE study, and over 1,000 subjects contributed by 6 global collaborators. Sample metadata almost always included a de-identified subject ID, COVID-19 status, age in years and sex. Where available, HLA class I and class II types were taken from metadata supplied by the sample provider and were not determined by assay-based typing.

The collaborating institutions used their own protocols to collect whole blood in K2EDTA tubes. For TCRbeta analysis, collaborator samples were shipped as frozen whole blood, as isolated PBMCs, or as DNA extracted from either sample type. TCRbeta CDR3 regions were amplified from genomic DNA using the immunoSEQ Assay, a bias-controlled multiplex PCR. The study's own analysis went as follows. The number of nucleated cells in each sample was estimated by amplification of reference gene primers within the assay. Sequence reads were collapsed and filtered to measure the absolute abundance of every unique TCRbeta CDR3 rearrangement. For each sample, productive Simpson clonality was calculated as the square root of Simpson's diversity index across productive rearrangements. Not all clones reach the TCRdb copy of this immuneACCESS table, which keeps in-frame sequences only. Checked studies attribute under half of the gap to unresolved V genes and leave the rest unexplained. V, J and clone size were drawn from that table, and D and trimming were deduced from the DNA. The sample table holds about 230,000 clones, of which roughly four fifths were seen once. Of the sample, roughly 7% is held by the ten largest clones.

Here is what the overall study found, with its caveats: How much clinical and demographic metadata was included differed by source and by participant, and the metadata was provided uncurated.

The chain joins TRBV27 to TRBJ1-1; 7 central bases correspond to TRBD1. The sequence derives from a woman between 50 and 59 years old with acute or convalescent COVID-19. Sequenced material: peripheral blood. CDR3 sequence: CAPRQGTSGTEAFF. In nucleotides, the sequence is TGTGCCCCCCGACAGGGAACGAGCGGCACTGAAGCTTTCTTT.